This T cell receptor (beta chain) was obtained from a study of blood T cell repertoires in COVID-19. The overall study: There were acute and convalescent COVID-19 samples, and they came from the United States, Italy and Spain. Nucleic acid was either cDNA or gDNA, and it came from T cells, B-cell-depleted T cells, or PBMCs.

The CDR3 totals 14 residues. Germline V gene data show CDR1 as SGHRS and CDR2 as YFSETQ. Trimming pared 2 bases from V and 3 bases from J, leaving 12 bases between. Only in-frame clones appear in the TCRdb table, and some are missing; sequencing was by immunoSEQ multiplex PCR. The sample lists some 150,000 clones; roughly 87% were seen once. Sequencing was done on a sample of peripheral blood. The chain recombines TRBV5-1 with TRBJ2-7; a weak D match, TRBD2 (7 bases). This receptor was obtained from a woman in her fifties or sixties with acute or convalescent COVID-19. The CDR3 region has the DNA TGCGCCAGCAGCTTAGCGGGACAACTCTACGAGCAGTACTTC. Protein sequence: CASSLAGQLYEQYF.